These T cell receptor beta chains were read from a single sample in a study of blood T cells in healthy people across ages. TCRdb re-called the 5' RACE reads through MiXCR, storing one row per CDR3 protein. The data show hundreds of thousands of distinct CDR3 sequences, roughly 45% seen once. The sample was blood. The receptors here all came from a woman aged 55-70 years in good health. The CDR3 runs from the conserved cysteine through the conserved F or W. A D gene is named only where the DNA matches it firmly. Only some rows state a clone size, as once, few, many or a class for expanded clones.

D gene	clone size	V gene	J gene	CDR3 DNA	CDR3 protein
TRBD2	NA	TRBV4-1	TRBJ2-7	TGCGCCAGCAGCCAAGAGAGGCGGACTAGCGTACCCTACGAGCAGTACTTC	CASSQERRTSVPYEQYF
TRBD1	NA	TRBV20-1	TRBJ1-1	TGCAGTGCTAGAAATGGCAGGGGGGGGACTGAAGCTTTCTTT	CSARNGRGGTEAFF
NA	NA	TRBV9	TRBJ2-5	TGTGCCAGCAGCGTTACAGGGATTCAAGAGACCCAGTACTTC	CASSVTGIQETQYF
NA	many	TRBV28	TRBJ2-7	TGTGCCAGCAGTTTGCAGTACGAGCAGTACTTC	CASSLQYEQYF
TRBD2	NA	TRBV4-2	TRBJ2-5	TGTGCCAGCAGCCAAGCTCTAGCGGGACCAGTCCAAGAGACCCAGTACTTC	CASSQALAGPVQETQYF
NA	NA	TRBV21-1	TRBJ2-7	TGTGCCAGCAGCAAAGGTCTCGGGCTCTGGAGGTACTTC	CASSKGLGLWRYF
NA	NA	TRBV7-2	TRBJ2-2	TGTGCCAGCAGCAGAGGACGAGGCGGGGAGCTGTTTTTT	CASSRGRGGELFF
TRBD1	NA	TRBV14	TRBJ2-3	TGTGCCAGCAGTACCGGGACAGGGGGTTCCGATACGCAGTATTTT	CASSTGTGGSDTQYF
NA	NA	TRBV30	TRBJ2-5	TGTGCCTGGAGTGCAACGCTGGATGGGGGGACCCAGTACTTC	CAWSATLDGGTQYF
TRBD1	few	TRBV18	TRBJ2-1	TGTGCCAGCTCACTGACAGGGGATGAGCAGTTCTTC	CASSLTGDEQFF
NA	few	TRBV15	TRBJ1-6	TGTGCCACCAGCAGAGATGACAGCTCACCCCTCCACTTT	CATSRDDSSPLHF
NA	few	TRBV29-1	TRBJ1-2	TGCAGCGTTGAATTGGTAGACTATGGCTACACCTTC	CSVELVDYGYTF
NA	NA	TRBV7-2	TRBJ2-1	TGTGCCAGCAGCCCCTCAAGGAGGCAGTTCTTC	CASSPSRRQFF
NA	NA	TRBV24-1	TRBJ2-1	TGTGCCACCAGTGATTCCTTCGACAACAATGAGCAGTTCTTC	CATSDSFDNNEQFF
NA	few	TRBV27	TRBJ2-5	TGTGCCAGCAGTTTAAAAGCGGTGTACCAAGAGACCCAGTACTTC	CASSLKAVYQETQYF
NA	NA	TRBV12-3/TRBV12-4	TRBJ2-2	TGTGCCAGCGGATTACTTAACACCGGGGAGCTGTTTTTT	CASGLLNTGELFF
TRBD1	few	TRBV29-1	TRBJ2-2	TGCAGCGTTGAGGGACAGGGGACCGGGGAGCTGTTTTTT	CSVEGQGTGELFF
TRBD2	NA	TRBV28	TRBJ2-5	TGTGCCAGCAGTCCCCGACTAGCGGGAGCCCGAAAAGAGACCCAGTACTTC	CASSPRLAGARKETQYF
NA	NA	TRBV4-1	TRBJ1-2	TGCGCCAGCAGCCGGACGGCCACCCCAGGGTATGGCTACACCTTC	CASSRTATPGYGYTF
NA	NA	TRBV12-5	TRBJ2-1	TGTGCTAGTAGAAGCGATCCCTACAATGAGCAGTTCTTC	CASRSDPYNEQFF
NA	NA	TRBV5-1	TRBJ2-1	TGCGCCAGCAGCTTGAGTGGGCAGCCAAATGAGCAGTTCTTC	CASSLSGQPNEQFF
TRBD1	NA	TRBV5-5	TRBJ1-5	TGTGCCAGCAGCTTGGATGGACAGGGTAGTCAGCCCCAGCATTTT	CASSLDGQGSQPQHF
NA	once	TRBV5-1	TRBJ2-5	TGCGCCAGCAGCTGGGTGAAGTACTTC	CASSWVKYF
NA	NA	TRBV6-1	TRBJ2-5	TGTGCCAGCAGTGTGGGAGGGGGTCTTAAGAAAGAGACCCAGTACTTC	CASSVGGGLKKETQYF
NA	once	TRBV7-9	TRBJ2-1	TGTGCCAGCAGCCCTGGGTCTACGGATGAGCAGTTCTTC	CASSPGSTDEQFF
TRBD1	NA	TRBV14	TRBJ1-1	TGTGCCAGCAGCCAGAGGGACAGGGAGAACACTGAAGCTTTCTTT	CASSQRDRENTEAFF
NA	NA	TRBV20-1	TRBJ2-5	TGCAGTGCTAGAAGGCCCGGGGGCGGAGAGACCCAGTACTTC	CSARRPGGGETQYF
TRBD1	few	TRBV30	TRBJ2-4	TGTGCCTGGAGTGCCTTGACAGGGATGGGAAACATTCAGTACTTC	CAWSALTGMGNIQYF
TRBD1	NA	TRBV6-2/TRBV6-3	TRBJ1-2	TGTGCCAGCAGTTATCACGGGACAGGCTATGGCTACACCTTC	CASSYHGTGYGYTF
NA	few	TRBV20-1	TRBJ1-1	TGCAGTGCTGGAGGGGTTAGTAACACTGAAGCTTTCTTT	CSAGGVSNTEAFF
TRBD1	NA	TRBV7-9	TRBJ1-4	TGTGCCAGCAGCCCCGGACAGGGAACTAATGAAAAACTGTTTTTT	CASSPGQGTNEKLFF
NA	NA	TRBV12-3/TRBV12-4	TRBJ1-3	TGTGCCAGCAGTGTCAGGGGAAACACCATATATTTT	CASSVRGNTIYF
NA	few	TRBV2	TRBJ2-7	TGTGCCAGCAGTGGGGGAACATACTACGAGCAGTACTTC	CASSGGTYYEQYF
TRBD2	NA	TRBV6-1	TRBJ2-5	TGTGCCAGCAGTGAACGGAGTAGCGGGGCGCCCCCAGAGACCCAGTACTTC	CASSERSSGAPPETQYF
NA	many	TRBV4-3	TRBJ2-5	TGCGCCAGCAGCCTCGGACAAGAAGAGACCCAGTACTTC	CASSLGQEETQYF
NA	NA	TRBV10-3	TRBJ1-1	TGTGCCATCAGTGAGCGGGGGCGGGGGCCGGGCACTGAAGCTTTCTTT	CAISERGRGPGTEAFF
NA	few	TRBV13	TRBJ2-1	TGTGCCAGCAGCTTGAACGGGGGTCTTGAGCAGTTCTTC	CASSLNGGLEQFF
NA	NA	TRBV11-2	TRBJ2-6	TGTGCCAGCAGGTCGGCAACCTCTGGGGCCAACGTCCTGACTTTC	CASRSATSGANVLTF
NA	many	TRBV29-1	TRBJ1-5	TGCAGCGTTGGACAGGAGGGCAATCAGCCCCAGCATTTT	CSVGQEGNQPQHF
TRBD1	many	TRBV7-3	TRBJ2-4	TGTGCCAGCAGCTTAACGACAGGGACGGGCATTCAGTACTTC	CASSLTTGTGIQYF
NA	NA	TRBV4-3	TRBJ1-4	TGCGCCAGCAGCCAAGCCAGCGTAACTAATGAAAAACTGTTTTTT	CASSQASVTNEKLFF
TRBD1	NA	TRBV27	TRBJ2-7	TGTGCCAGCAGCCCCGGACAGGTTAACCACGAGCAGTACTTC	CASSPGQVNHEQYF